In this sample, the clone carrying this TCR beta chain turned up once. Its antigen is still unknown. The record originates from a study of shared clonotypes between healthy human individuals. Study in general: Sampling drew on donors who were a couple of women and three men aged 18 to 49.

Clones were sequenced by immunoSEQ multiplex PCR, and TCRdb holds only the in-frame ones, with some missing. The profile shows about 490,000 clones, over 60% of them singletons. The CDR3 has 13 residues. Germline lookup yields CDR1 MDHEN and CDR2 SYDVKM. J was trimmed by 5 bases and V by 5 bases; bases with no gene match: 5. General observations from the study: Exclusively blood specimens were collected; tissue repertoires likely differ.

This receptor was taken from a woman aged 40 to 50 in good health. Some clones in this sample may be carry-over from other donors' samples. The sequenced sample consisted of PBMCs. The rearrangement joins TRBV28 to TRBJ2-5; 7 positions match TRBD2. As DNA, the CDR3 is TGTGCCAGCAGTCAACTAGCGAGGGAGACCCAGTACTTC. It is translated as CASSQLARETQYF.